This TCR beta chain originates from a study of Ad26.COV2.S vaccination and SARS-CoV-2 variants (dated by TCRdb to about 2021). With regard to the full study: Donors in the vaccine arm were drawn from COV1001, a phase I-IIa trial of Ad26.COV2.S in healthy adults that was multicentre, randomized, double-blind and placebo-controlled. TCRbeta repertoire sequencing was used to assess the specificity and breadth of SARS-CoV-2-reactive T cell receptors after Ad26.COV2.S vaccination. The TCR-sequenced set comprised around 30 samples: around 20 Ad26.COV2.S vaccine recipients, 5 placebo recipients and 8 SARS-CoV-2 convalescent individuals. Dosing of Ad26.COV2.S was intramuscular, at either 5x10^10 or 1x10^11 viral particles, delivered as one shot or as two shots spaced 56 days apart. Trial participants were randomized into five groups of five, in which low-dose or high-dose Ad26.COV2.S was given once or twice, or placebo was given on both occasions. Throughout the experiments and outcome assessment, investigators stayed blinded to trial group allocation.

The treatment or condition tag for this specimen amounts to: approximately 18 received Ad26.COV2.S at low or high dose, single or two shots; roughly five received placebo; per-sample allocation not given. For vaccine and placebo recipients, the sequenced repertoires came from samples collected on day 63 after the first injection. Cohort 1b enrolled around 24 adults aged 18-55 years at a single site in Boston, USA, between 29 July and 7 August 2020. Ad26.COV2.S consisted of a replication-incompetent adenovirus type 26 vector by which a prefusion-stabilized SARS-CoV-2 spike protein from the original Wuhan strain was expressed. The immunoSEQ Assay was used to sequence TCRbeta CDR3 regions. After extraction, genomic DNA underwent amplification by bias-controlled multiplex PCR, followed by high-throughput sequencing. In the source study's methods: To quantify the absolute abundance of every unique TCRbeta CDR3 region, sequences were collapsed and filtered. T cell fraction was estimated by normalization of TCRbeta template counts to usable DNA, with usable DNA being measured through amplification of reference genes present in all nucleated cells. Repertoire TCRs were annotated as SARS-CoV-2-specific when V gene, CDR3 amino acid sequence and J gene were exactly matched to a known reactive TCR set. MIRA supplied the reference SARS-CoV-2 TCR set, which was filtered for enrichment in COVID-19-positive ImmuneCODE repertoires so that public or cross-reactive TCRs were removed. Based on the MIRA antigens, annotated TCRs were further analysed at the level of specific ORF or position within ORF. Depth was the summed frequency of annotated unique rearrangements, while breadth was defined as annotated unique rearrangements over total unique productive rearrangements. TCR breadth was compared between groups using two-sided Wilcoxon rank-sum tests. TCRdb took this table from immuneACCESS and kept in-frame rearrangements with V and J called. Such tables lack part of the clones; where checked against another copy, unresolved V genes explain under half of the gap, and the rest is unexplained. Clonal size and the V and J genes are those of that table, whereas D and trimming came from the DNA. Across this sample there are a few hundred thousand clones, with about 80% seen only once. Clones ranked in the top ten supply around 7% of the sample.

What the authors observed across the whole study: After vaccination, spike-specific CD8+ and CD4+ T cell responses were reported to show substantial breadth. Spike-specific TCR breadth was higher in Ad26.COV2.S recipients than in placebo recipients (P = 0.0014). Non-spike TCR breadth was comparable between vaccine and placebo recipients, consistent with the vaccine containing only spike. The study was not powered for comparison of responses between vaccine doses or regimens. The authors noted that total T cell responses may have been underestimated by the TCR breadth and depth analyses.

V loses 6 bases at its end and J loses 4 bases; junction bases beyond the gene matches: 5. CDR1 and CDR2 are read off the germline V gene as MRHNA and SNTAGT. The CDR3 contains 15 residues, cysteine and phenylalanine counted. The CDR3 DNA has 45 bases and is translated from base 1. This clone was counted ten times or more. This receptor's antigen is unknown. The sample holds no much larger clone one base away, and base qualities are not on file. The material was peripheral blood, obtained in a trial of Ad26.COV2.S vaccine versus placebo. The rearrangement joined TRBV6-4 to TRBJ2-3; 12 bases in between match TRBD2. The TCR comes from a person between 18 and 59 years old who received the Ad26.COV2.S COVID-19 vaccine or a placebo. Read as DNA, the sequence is TGTGCCAGCAGCCCTAGCGGGGGGGCAGCAGATACGCAGTATTTT. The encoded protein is CASSPSGGAADTQYF.